The T cell receptor (beta chain) described here comes from a study of T cell clones after liver transplantation. Overall study results and limits: Compared with third party-reactive sequences, donor-reactive ones declined more, independent of withdrawal success.

Sequenced by immunoSEQ multiplex PCR; TCRdb stores in-frame clones only, minus some. Here the sample spans over 90,000 clones, 80% to 90% being singletons. The CDR3 is 15 amino acids. With 5 bases removed from V and 0 bases from J, the gap between germline ends came to 11 bases. Per germline, CDR1 SGHVS and CDR2 FNYEAQ. Points on this clone: The target antigen is unknown.

The source was CD4+ T cells from blood, collected approximately 43 months after liver transplant. The chain links TRBV7-6 to TRBJ2-1; D is tentatively TRBD1 or TRBD2 (5 bases each). This TCR was sampled from a human patient who received a liver transplant. Some T cells may possibly be graft donor cells. The CDR3 coding sequence is TGTGCCAGCAGCCCGGGGCCCCGCTCCTACAATGAGCAGTTCTTC. Translation: CASSPGPRSYNEQFF.